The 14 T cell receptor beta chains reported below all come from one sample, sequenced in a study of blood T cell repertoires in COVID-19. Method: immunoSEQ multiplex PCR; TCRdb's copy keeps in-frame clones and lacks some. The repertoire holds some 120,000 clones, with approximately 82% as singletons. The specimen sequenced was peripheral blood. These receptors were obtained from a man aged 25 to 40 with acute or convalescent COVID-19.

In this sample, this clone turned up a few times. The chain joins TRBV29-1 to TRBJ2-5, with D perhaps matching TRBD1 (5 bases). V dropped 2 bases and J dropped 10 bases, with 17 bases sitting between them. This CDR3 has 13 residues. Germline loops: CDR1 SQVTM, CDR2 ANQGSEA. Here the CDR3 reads CSVEWPGRRGQYF. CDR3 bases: TGCAGCGTTGAATGGCCAGGTCGAAGGGGCCAGTACTTC.

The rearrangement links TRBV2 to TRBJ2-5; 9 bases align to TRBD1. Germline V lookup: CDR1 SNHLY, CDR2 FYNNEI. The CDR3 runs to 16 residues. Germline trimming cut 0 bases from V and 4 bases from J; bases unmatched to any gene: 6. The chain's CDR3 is CASSEAEQGALETQYF. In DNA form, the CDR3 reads TGTGCCAGCAGTGAAGCGGAACAGGGGGCTTTAGAGACCCAGTACTTC.

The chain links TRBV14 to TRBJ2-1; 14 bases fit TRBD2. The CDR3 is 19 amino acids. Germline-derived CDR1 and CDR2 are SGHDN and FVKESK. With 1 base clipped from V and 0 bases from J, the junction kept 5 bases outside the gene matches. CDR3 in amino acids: CASSQAPGTSGSSYNEQFF. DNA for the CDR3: TGTGCCAGCAGCCAAGCGCCCGGGACTAGCGGGAGCTCCTACAATGAGCAGTTCTTC.

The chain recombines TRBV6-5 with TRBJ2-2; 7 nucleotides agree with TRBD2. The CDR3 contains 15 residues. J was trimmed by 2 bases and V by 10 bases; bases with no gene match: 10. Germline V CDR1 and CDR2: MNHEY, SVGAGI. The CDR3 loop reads CATLKAGINTGELFF. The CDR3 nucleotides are TGTGCCACCCTAAAAGCGGGGATAAACACCGGGGAGCTGTTTTTT.

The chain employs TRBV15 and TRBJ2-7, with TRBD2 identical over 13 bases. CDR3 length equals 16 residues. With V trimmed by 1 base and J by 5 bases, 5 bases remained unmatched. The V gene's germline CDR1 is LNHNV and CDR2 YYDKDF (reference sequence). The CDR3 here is CATSRGLAGGLNEQYV. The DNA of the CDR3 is TGTGCCACCAGCAGAGGACTAGCGGGAGGTTTGAACGAGCAGTACGTC.

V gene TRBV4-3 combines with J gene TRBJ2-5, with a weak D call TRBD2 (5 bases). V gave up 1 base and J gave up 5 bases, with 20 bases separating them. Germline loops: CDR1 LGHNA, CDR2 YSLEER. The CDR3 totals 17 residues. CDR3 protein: CASSQVGGAADWETQYF. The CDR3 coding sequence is TGCGCCAGCAGCCAAGTAGGAGGTGCCGCAGACTGGGAGACCCAGTACTTC.

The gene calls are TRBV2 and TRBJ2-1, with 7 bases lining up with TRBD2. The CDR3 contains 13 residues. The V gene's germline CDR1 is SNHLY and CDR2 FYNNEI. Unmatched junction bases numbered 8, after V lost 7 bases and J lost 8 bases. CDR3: CASKAGESYEQFF. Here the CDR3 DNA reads TGTGCCAGCAAGGCGGGAGAATCCTATGAGCAGTTCTTC.

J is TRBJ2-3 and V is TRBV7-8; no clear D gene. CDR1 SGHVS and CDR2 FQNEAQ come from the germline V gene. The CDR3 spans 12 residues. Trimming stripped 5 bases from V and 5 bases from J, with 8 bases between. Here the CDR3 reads CASSPSVDTQYF. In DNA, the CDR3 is TGTGCCAGCAGCCCTAGTGTAGATACGCAGTATTTT.

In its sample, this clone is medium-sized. As DNA, the CDR3 is TGTGCCAGCAGTGAAGTAACAGCCTTTGATCTGTACGTC. This codes for CASSEVTAFDLYV. The rearrangement uses TRBV2 and TRBJ2-7; no reliable D call. The V end lost 1 base, the J end lost 12 bases, and 16 bases lay between the germline ends. The germline gives CDR1 SNHLY, CDR2 FYNNEI. CDR3 length: 13 amino acids.

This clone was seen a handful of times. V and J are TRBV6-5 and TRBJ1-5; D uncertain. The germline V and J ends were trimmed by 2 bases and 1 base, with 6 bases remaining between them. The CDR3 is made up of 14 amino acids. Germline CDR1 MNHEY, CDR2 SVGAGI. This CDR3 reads CASSYGLSNQPQHF. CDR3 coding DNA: TGTGCCAGCAGTTACGGTCTAAGCAATCAGCCCCAGCATTTT.

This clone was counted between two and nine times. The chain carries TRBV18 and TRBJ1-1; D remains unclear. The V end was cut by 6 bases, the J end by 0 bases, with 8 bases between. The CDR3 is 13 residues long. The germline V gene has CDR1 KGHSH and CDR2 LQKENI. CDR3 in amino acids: CASSQDMNTEAFF. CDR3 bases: TGTGCCAGCTCCCAAGACATGAACACTGAAGCTTTCTTT.

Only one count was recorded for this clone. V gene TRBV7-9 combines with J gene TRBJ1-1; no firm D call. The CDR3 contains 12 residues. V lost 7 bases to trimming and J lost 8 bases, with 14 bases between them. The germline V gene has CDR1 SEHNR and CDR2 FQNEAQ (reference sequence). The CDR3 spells CASNQHMREAFF. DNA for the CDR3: TGTGCCAGCAACCAACACATGAGGGAAGCTTTCTTT.

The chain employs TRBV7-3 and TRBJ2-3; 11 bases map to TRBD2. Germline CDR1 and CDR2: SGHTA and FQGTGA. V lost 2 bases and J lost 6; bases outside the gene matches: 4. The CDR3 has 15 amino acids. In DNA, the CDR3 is TGTGCCAGCAGCTTAGCTAGCGGGAGGCCGGATACGCAGTATTTT. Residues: CASSLASGRPDTQYF.

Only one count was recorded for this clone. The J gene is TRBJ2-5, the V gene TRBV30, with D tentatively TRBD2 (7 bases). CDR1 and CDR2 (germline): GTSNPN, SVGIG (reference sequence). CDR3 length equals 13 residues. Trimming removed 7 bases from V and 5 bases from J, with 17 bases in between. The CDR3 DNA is TGTGCCTCCGAAGCGGGGAGGGGGGAGACCCAGTACTTC. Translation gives CASEAGRGETQYF.